The 21 T cell receptor beta chains given below trace back to one sample, sequenced in a study of molecular identifiers for immune sequencing clone quantification. TCRdb called the PCR reads again in MiXCR, with one record for every CDR3 protein. Seen here are under 800,000 distinct CDR3 sequences, 25% observed once, and the top ten hold 0.78%. Input material: naive CD8+ T cells from blood, with Jurkat cell RNA spiked in. Subset indicated: FACS-sorted CD8+CD4-CCR7+CD45RA+ naive T cells. Source of these receptors: a human donor in good health. Some libraries in this study had Jurkat cell RNA spiked in.

Only a few counts were recorded for this clonotype. The rearrangement joins TRBV20-1 to TRBJ2-5; 8 positions match TRBD2. Germline CDR1 DFQATT, CDR2 SNEGSKA (reference sequence). Losses at the gene ends were 2 bases for V and 6 bases for J; bases not matched to a gene: 5. The CDR3 totals 13 residues. CDR3 sequence reads: CSARLGSGKTQYF. The CDR3 bases are TGCAGTGCTAGATTGGGTAGCGGGAAGACCCAGTACTTC.

This clonotype was seen more than once but under ten times. This chain uses TRBV4-3 with TRBJ2-1; 8 bases agree with TRBD2. Germline assignment: CDR1 LGHNA and CDR2 YSLEER. The CDR3 consists of 15 residues. V shed 4 bases and J 8 bases; nucleotides not matched to a gene: 10. The CDR3 region has the DNA TGCGCCAGCAGCCTAAGCCGAGCGGGAGTAGATGAGCAGTTCTTC. Translated: CASSLSRAGVDEQFF.

In this sample, this clonotype turned up many times. V gene TRBV7-6 combines with J gene TRBJ2-3, with D unresolved. Trimming took off 4 bases at V and 3 bases at J, with 20 bases between the two ends. Germline V gives CDR1 SGHVS, CDR2 FNYEAQ. The CDR3 is 17 residues long. The CDR3 spells CASSSRGRSEVTDTQYF. The CDR3 bases are TGTGCCAGCAGCTCCAGAGGTCGGAGCGAGGTAACAGATACGCAGTATTTT.

This clonotype was seen at least ten times. This sequence joins TRBV20-1 and TRBJ1-5; the D is unclear. The CDR3 consists of 13 residues. Germline-derived CDR1 and CDR2 are DFQATT and SNEGSKA (reference sequence). V dropped 5 bases and J dropped 4 bases, with 12 bases sitting between them. CDR3 coding DNA: TGCAGTGCTGGGAACGGGGAAAATCAGCCCCAGCATTTT. This codes for CSAGNGENQPQHF.

This clonotype was seen only once. The J gene is TRBJ2-5, the V gene TRBV9; 9 nucleotides line up with TRBD1. After removal of 3 bases from V and 0 bases from J, the junction contained 9 bases not matched to a gene. Germline V gene data show CDR1 as SGDLS and CDR2 as YYNGEE. The CDR3 spans 17 residues. This chain's CDR3 is CASSAEGQGQYQETQYF. CDR3 DNA: TGTGCCAGCAGCGCCGAGGGACAGGGACAGTACCAAGAGACCCAGTACTTC.

The table lists this clonotype with many counts. This chain links TRBV6-5 with TRBJ2-3; 10 bases are shared with TRBD2. This CDR3 contains 15 residues. V lost 2 bases to trimming and J lost 1 base; unmatched junction nucleotides: 0. In germline, CDR1 is MNHEY, CDR2 SVGAGI. The CDR3 nucleotides read TGTGCCAGCAGTTACCTAGCGGGAGGCACAGATACGCAGTATTTT. Residues: CASSYLAGGTDTQYF.

This rearrangement joins TRBV30 to TRBJ2-6; D is undetermined. The germline V gene has CDR1 GTSNPN and CDR2 SVGIG (reference sequence). The germline V and J ends were trimmed by 5 bases and 4 bases, with 12 bases remaining between them. This CDR3 contains 14 residues. This CDR3 reads CAWVDLSGANVLTF. The CDR3, as DNA: TGTGCCTGGGTGGACCTATCCGGGGCCAACGTCCTGACTTTC.

This clonotype showed up many times. The chain recombines TRBV28 with TRBJ2-3, with D unresolved. The CDR3 totals 13 residues. V was trimmed by 3 bases and J by 2 bases, leaving 6 bases between them. The germline CDR1 and CDR2 sequences are MDHEN and SYDVKM. The CDR3 region is CASSFRVTDTQYF. For the CDR3, the DNA is TGTGCCAGCAGTTTTAGAGTCACAGATACGCAGTATTTT.

This clonotype was detected ten times or more. The chain carries TRBV12-3 or TRBV12-4 and TRBJ1-1, with D unresolved. The CDR3 loop spans 14 amino acids. V dropped 5 bases and J dropped 4 bases, with 14 bases sitting between them. This CDR3 reads CASSHPALTTEAFF. For the CDR3, the DNA is TGTGCCAGCAGTCACCCGGCCCTGACCACTGAAGCTTTCTTT.

Regarding this clonotype: A junction end diverges from the germline sequence, so it may reflect a read error. This sequence joins TRBV27 and TRBJ2-7; TRBD1 matches 9 bases. CDR1 is MNHEY and CDR2 is SMNVEV in the germline V gene (reference sequence). The CDR3 is made up of 15 amino acids. In nucleotides, the CDR3 is TGTGCCAGCGGAGACAGGGGGTTGGCGCTGTACGAGAAGTACTTC. Amino acids: CASGDRGLALYEKYF.

This clonotype came up once. The V and J genes are TRBV19 and TRBJ2-5; no definite D call. Looked up from germline, CDR1 is LNHDA and CDR2 is SQIVND (reference sequence). Trimming shortened V by 4 bases and J by 5 bases, and 11 bases separated the two germline ends. The CDR3 loop spans 13 amino acids. The CDR3 region is CASSKQRWETQYF. The CDR3 bases are TGTGCCAGTAGTAAACAGAGGTGGGAGACCCAGTACTTC.

There are many counts of this clonotype. The gene calls are TRBV20-1 and TRBJ1-5; 7 bases are a match to TRBD1. The ends lost 3 bases at V and 2 bases at J; junction bases unmatched: 7. The CDR3 has 15 amino acids. Germline V gene sequence: CDR1 DFQATT, CDR2 SNEGSKA (reference sequence). CDR3 region: CSARLVGGGNQPQHF. In DNA form, the CDR3 reads TGCAGTGCTAGGTTGGTAGGGGGCGGCAATCAGCCCCAGCATTTT.

The chain employs TRBV2 and TRBJ2-2; D gene ambiguous. The CDR3 is made up of 17 amino acids. Trimming shortened V by 3 bases and J by 1 base, and 15 bases separated the two germline ends. Per germline, CDR1 SNHLY and CDR2 FYNNEI. In DNA form, the CDR3 reads TGTGCCAGCAGTGATTACCCTTCGGGCGAGAACACCGGGGAGCTGTTTTTT. Its translation: CASSDYPSGENTGELFF.

J is TRBJ1-2 and V is TRBV30; perhaps TRBD1 as D (6 bases). CDR1 GTSNPN and CDR2 SVGIG come from the germline V gene (reference sequence). The V end was cut by 3 bases, the J end by 0 bases, with 20 bases between. CDR3 length: 17 amino acids. CDR3 DNA sequence: TGTGCCTGGAGCCGACAGGCCGACTTTATACCTAACTATGGCTACACCTTC. This gives the protein CAWSRQADFIPNYGYTF.

This clonotype was detected ten times or more. V usage is TRBV5-1 and J usage is TRBJ2-3; 11 positions agree with TRBD2. J was trimmed by 5 bases and V by 3 bases; bases with no gene match: 11. CDR1 is SGHRS, CDR2 YFSETQ, per germline. The CDR3 totals 17 residues. The CDR3: CASSSDLSGGAKDTQYF. The CDR3 coding sequence is TGCGCCAGCAGCTCAGACCTTAGCGGGGGGGCCAAAGATACGCAGTATTTT.

This clonotype was detected many times. The chain links TRBV20-1 to TRBJ1-4; no firm D call. Germline V lookup: CDR1 DFQATT, CDR2 SNEGSKA (reference sequence). The ends were cut back, 6 bases at V and 5 bases at J, with 19 bases in the middle. This CDR3 region has 15 residues. CDR3 nucleotides: TGCAGTGCCGTACCGGGTCTCTCCGGGAATGAAAAACTGTTTTTT. Protein: CSAVPGLSGNEKLFF.

The sample holds many counts of this clonotype. The rearrangement links TRBV4-3 to TRBJ2-1; the D call may be TRBD1 or TRBD2 (6 bases each). CDR1 and CDR2 (germline): LGHNA, YSLEER. Trimming took off 0 bases at V and 8 bases at J, with 23 bases between the two ends. The CDR3 has 18 amino acids. DNA of the CDR3: TGCGCCAGCAGCCAAGATTGGAGGGGGGCGCGGGGTTTGGATGAGCAGTTCTTC. This sequence encodes CASSQDWRGARGLDEQFF.

On this clonotype itself: This may stem from a read error, because a much larger clone lies one nucleotide away. This rearrangement joins TRBV2 to TRBJ1-1; TRBD1 might be the D (5 bases). Per the germline V gene, CDR1 is SNHLY and CDR2 is FYNNEI. CDR3 length: 13 amino acids. The CDR3 here is CVTREWLSTEAFF. The CDR3 DNA reads TGTGTCACCAGGGAATGGTTGAGCACTGAAGCTTTCTTT. Full variable domain (missing parts from reference TRBV2 and TRBJ1-1): EPEVTQTPSHQVTQMGQEVILRCVPISNHLYFYWYRQILGQKVEFLVSFYNNEISEKSEIFDDQFSVERPDGSNFTLKIRSTKLEDSAMYFCVTREWLSTEAFFGQGTRLTVV.

The genes are TRBV20-1 and TRBJ2-7; 9 bases fit TRBD2. Germline trimming cut 7 bases from V and 2 bases from J; bases unmatched to any gene: 6. There are 13 residues in the CDR3. In germline, CDR1 is DFQATT, CDR2 SNEGSKA (reference sequence). CDR3 protein: CSGAAGGPYEQYF. The DNA for the CDR3 is TGCAGTGGGGCCGCGGGAGGGCCCTACGAGCAGTACTTC.

Comment on this clonotype: This could be a read error, since a much larger clone is one nucleotide away. The V gene is TRBV6-2 or TRBV6-3, the J gene TRBJ2-7; D is unresolved. The CDR3 is made up of 11 amino acids. Germline V gene data show CDR1 as MNHEY and CDR2 as SVGEGT. The CDR3 spells CAVAVAYVQYF. The CDR3 DNA reads TGTGCCGTCGCGGTTGCCTACGTGCAGTACTTC.

The table lists this clonotype with many counts. The rearrangement joins TRBV28 to TRBJ1-2; 7 nucleotides agree with TRBD1. The CDR3 spans 16 residues. J lost 4 bases, V lost 3 bases, and 11 bases had no gene match. Germline V lookup: CDR1 MDHEN, CDR2 SYDVKM. CDR3 bases: TGTGCCAGCAGTTTCGCGACAGGGATAATTGCCTATGGCTACACCTTC. This codes for CASSFATGIIAYGYTF.